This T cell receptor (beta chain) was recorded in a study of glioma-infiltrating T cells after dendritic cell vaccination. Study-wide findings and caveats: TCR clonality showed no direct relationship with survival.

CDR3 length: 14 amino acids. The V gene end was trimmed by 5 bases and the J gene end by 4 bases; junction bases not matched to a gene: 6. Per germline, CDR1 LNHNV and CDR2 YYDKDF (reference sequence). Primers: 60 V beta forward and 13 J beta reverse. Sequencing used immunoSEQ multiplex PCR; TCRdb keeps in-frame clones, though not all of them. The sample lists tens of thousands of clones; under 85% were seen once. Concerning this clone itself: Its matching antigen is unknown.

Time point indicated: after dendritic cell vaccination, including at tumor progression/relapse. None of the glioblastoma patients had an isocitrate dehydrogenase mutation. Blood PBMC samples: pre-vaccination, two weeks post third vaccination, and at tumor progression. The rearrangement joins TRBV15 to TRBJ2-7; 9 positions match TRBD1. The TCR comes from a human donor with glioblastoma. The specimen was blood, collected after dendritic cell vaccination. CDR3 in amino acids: CATSAWTGAYEQYF. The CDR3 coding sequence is TGTGCCACCAGCGCTTGGACAGGGGCGTACGAGCAGTACTTC.